This TCR beta chain comes out of a study of T cell changes during pregnancy in multiple sclerosis. TCRdb keeps only in-frame clones here, not all; method: immunoSEQ multiplex PCR. This table has roughly 30,000 clones, approximately 88% appearing once. The clonotype was recovered from a female donor in good health, enrolled as a control in a pregnancy study. This specimen consisted of CD4+ T cells from peripheral blood mononuclear cells, obtained in the first trimester of pregnancy.

CDR3 sequence reads: CASSQESFFRDFTYEQYF. In nucleotides, the CDR3 is TGCGCCAGCAGCCAAGAAAGCTTTTTCCGGGACTTCACCTACGAGCAGTACTTC. The chain employs TRBV4-3 and TRBJ2-7; tentatively, D is TRBD2 (6 bases). CDR1 and CDR2 from the germline V gene are LGHNA and YSLEER. The CDR3 consists of 18 residues. Trimming removed 0 bases from V and 2 bases from J, with 20 bases in between.